What follows are 17 T cell receptor beta chains derived from one specimen sequenced in a study of T cell responses to AZD1222 COVID-19 vaccine. Sequencing used immunoSEQ multiplex PCR; TCRdb keeps in-frame clones, though not all of them. Of over 150,000 clones listed, roughly nine tenths were seen once; the top ten hold roughly 4.4%. The sequencing used peripheral blood, collected on day 0 of MenACWY control vaccination. These receptors originate from an adult in good health.

The chain couples TRBV7-2 to TRBJ2-3; D possibly matches TRBD1 or TRBD2 (5 bases each). The V end lost 2 bases, the J end lost 2 bases, and 20 bases lay between the germline ends. This CDR3 region has 18 residues. The germline gives CDR1 SGHTA, CDR2 FQGNSA. CDR3: CASSLTLGVGESTDTQYF. For the CDR3, the DNA is TGTGCCAGCAGCTTAACCTTAGGCGTGGGGGAGTCCACAGATACGCAGTATTTT.

On this clone itself: The junction departs from germline at one end; a sequencing error may be responsible. This sequence joins TRBV9 and TRBJ2-3; 8 bases are shared with TRBD2. Germline loops: CDR1 SGDLS, CDR2 YYNGEE. The CDR3 is 14 amino acids. The CDR3 DNA reads as TGTGCCAGCAGCGATCGGACTAGCACGGATACGCAGTATTTT. Protein product: CASSDRTSTDTQYF.

The chain has TRBV6-2 or TRBV6-3 and TRBJ2-1; D uncertain. The CDR3 contains 17 residues. V shed 3 bases and J shed 6 bases, with 21 bases lying between them. Germline lookup yields CDR1 MNHEY and CDR2 SVGEGT. The CDR3 is CASSYVTNTIIINEQFF. Here the CDR3 DNA reads TGTGCCAGCAGTTATGTAACGAATACCATCATCATCAATGAGCAGTTCTTC.

This clone was seen once. The chain joins TRBV23-1 to TRBJ2-3; D gene ambiguous. TRBV23-1 is an ORF, with its function uncertain. CDR3 length: 12 residues. V was trimmed by 2 bases and J by 3 bases, leaving 3 bases between them. The CDR3 sequence: CASSQRTDTQYF. CDR3 DNA sequence: TGCGCCAGCAGTCAACGGACAGATACGCAGTATTTT.

The chain carries TRBV5-8 and TRBJ1-1, with a weak D call TRBD1 (6 bases). Germline V CDR1 and CDR2: SGHTS, YDEGEE. The CDR3 runs to 15 residues. V gave up 3 bases and J gave up 2 bases, with 14 bases separating them. CDR3 in DNA: TGTGCCAGCAGCTCCACGGGGACATTTAACACTGAAGCTTTCTTT. Protein: CASSSTGTFNTEAFF.

The chain employs TRBV27 and TRBJ2-7; the D gene could be TRBD1 or TRBD2 (6 bases each). This CDR3 has 14 amino acids. V was trimmed by 0 bases and J by 3 bases, leaving 9 bases between them. The germline V gene has CDR1 MNHEY and CDR2 SMNVEV (reference sequence). The CDR3 here is CASSLSGGHYEQYF. The CDR3 nucleotides read TGTGCCAGCAGTTTATCGGGGGGCCACTACGAGCAGTACTTC.

The chain employs TRBV5-8 and TRBJ1-1, with D hard to call. V was pared by 2 bases and J by 1 base, with 12 bases between. From germline, CDR1 is SGHTS and CDR2 YDEGEE. CDR3 size: 15 residues. This CDR3 is CASSFRRHQNTEAFF. DNA for the CDR3: TGTGCCAGCAGCTTTCGGAGACACCAGAACACTGAAGCTTTCTTT.

This clone was detected only once. V usage is TRBV28 and J usage is TRBJ1-2; D gene ambiguous. This CDR3 comprises 12 residues. Between the trimmed V and J ends, which lost 3 bases and 6 bases, there was a span of 8 bases. In germline, CDR1 is MDHEN, CDR2 SYDVKM. The chain's CDR3 is CASSFREDGYTF. DNA for the CDR3: TGTGCCAGCAGTTTCCGTGAGGATGGCTACACCTTC.

The rearrangement joins TRBV28 to TRBJ1-1, with 7 bases matching TRBD1. This CDR3 contains 14 residues. CDR1 MDHEN and CDR2 SYDVKM come from the germline V gene. V trimming: 7 bases; J trimming: 4 bases; junction bases outside the gene matches: 9. The chain's CDR3 is CASTFRGAGTEAFF. CDR3 DNA: TGTGCCAGCACCTTCAGGGGGGCTGGCACTGAAGCTTTCTTT.

A remark on this clone: The junction differs from germline at one of its ends, possibly a read error. The rearrangement uses TRBV7-7 and TRBJ2-3; 7 bases line up with TRBD2. Germline V CDR1 and CDR2: SSHAT, FNYEAQ (reference sequence). The CDR3 is 16 residues long. CDR3 region: CASSPGGEPSTDTQYF. CDR3 sequence (DNA): TGTGCTAGCAGCCCTGGGGGGGAACCAAGCACAGATACGCAGTATTTT. The full variable domain, completed using reference TRBV7-7 and TRBJ2-3, is GAGVSQSPRYKVTKRGQDVTLRCDPISSHATLYWYQQALGQGPEFLTYFNYEAQPDKSGLPSDRFSAERPEGSISTLTIQRTEQRDSAMYRCASSPGGEPSTDTQYFGPGTRLTVL.

This CDR3 is CASSPGLVSLQETQYF. CDR3 nucleotides: TGTGCCAGCAGCCCGGGACTAGTTAGCCTACAAGAGACCCAGTACTTC. This rearrangement joins TRBV3-1 (or the pseudogene TRBV3-2) to TRBJ2-5; TRBD2 matches 8 bases. The CDR3 is 16 residues long. Germline trimming cut 4 bases from V and 2 bases from J; bases unmatched to any gene: 9. Germline loops: CDR1 LGHDT, CDR2 YNNKEL (reference sequence).

V usage is TRBV30 and J usage is TRBJ2-6, with D perhaps matching TRBD1 (6 bases). The ends were cut back, 6 bases at V and 0 bases at J, with 12 bases in the middle. Germline V gene data show CDR1 as GTSNPN and CDR2 as SVGIG (reference sequence). The CDR3 contains 15 residues. CDR3 nucleotide sequence: TGTGCCTGTGACAGGCTTTACTCTGGGGCCAACGTCCTGACTTTC. Its translation: CACDRLYSGANVLTF.

The chain has TRBV9 and TRBJ2-7; TRBD2 matches 13 bases. The CDR3 covers 16 residues. Germline-derived CDR1 and CDR2 are SGDLS and YYNGEE. The trim removed 4 bases at V and 6 bases at J, leaving 10 bases unmatched. CDR3 coding DNA: TGTGCCAGCAGCCCCTTTGGACTAGCGGGAGAATCCGAGCAGTACTTC. It specifies CASSPFGLAGESEQYF.

This chain connects TRBV7-9 to TRBJ1-1, with 9 bases lining up with TRBD1. Germline V lookup: CDR1 SEHNR, CDR2 FQNEAQ (reference sequence). The J segment lost 3 bases and the V segment lost 1 base, leaving 0 bases of the junction unmatched. The CDR3 runs 14 residues. The CDR3 nucleotides read TGTGCCAGCAGCTTAGGGACAGGGGACACTGAAGCTTTCTTT. It specifies CASSLGTGDTEAFF.

The rearrangement uses TRBV20-1 and TRBJ2-6; 7 bases are a match to TRBD1. The V and J ends lost 3 bases and 1 base, in that order; junction bases with no gene match: 6. The germline V gene encodes CDR1 DFQATT and CDR2 SNEGSKA (reference sequence). The length of the CDR3 is 16 residues. DNA of the CDR3: TGCAGTGCTAGTCGACAGGGTTTATCTGGGGCCAACGTCCTGACTTTC. Protein: CSASRQGLSGANVLTF.

The rearrangement joins TRBV7-9 to TRBJ1-4, with TRBD1 as a possible D gene (6 bases). The CDR3 runs 15 residues. The germline V gene encodes CDR1 SEHNR and CDR2 FQNEAQ (reference sequence). V lost 5 bases to trimming and J lost 8 bases, with 18 bases between them. This chain's CDR3 is CASSVTRDTREKLFF. CDR3 bases: TGTGCCAGCAGCGTGACTCGGGACACGAGGGAAAAACTGTTTTTT.

The chain combines TRBV19 with TRBJ1-5; a weak D match, TRBD1 (6 bases). Trimming stripped 8 bases from V and 7 bases from J, with 15 bases between. From germline, CDR1 is LNHDA and CDR2 SQIVND (reference sequence). This CDR3 spans 13 amino acids. CDR3 bases: TGTGCCAGTGGCCTCCTAGGGGGACAGCCCCAGCATTTT. This gives the protein CASGLLGGQPQHF.